This entry features one TCR beta chain sequence. The data derive from a study of cytomegalovirus exposure and HLA in healthy donors. Primers: 60 Vbeta forward and 13 Jbeta reverse. Assay: immunoSEQ multiplex PCR; the TCRdb copy retains only in-frame clones and omits some. The sample contains 200,000 to 250,000 clones, roughly 68% of which appear only once. The origin of this receptor is a middle-aged man in good health and CMV-seropositive. The sequenced material came from PBMCs.

The DNA for the CDR3 is TGTGCCAGCAGAGCCGACAGGGTGGTCGGCTACACCTTC. The encoded protein is CASRADRVVGYTF. This sequence joins TRBV6-5 and TRBJ1-2; 7 bases are shared with TRBD1. Germline-derived CDR1 and CDR2 are MNHEY and SVGAGI. J was trimmed by 8 bases and V by 6 bases; bases with no gene match: 9. The CDR3 sequence is 13 residues long.